One sample yielded the 5 T cell receptor beta chains listed below, sequenced in a study of CD8+ T cells in alopecia areata (dated by TCRdb to the late 2010s). Libraries were built with the immunoSEQ multiplex PCR assay. For TCR sequencing, RNA was extracted from every sample and reverse transcribed into cDNA to serve as template. TCRdb took over this immuneACCESS table, retaining in-frame rearrangements with V and J assigned. Such tables are incomplete; in checked studies, under half of the missing clones stem from an unresolved V gene, and the remainder is unexplained. This sample lists just over 20,000 clones; approximately 59% were detected once. The ten largest make up less than 5.5% of the sample. In four or five patients from the biomarker study, CD4+ cells were sorted further to obtain CD25+CD127- cells. What was sequenced was CD4+ Tregs sorted from blood. Receptors were obtained from a human donor with alopecia areata.

The genes are TRBV7-3 and TRBJ2-2, with D perhaps TRBD2 (6 bases). CDR3 length equals 14 residues. Trimming pared 5 bases from V and 2 bases from J, leaving 9 bases between. Germline lookup yields CDR1 SGHTA and CDR2 FQGTGA. The CDR3: CASSPGLNTGELFF. CDR3 coding DNA: TGTGCCAGCAGCCCGGGACTTAACACCGGGGAGCTGTTTTTT.

This rearrangement joins TRBV28 to TRBJ2-3; the D is unclear. The CDR3 is made up of 13 amino acids. V lost 4 bases and J 1 base, leaving 6 bases between the germline ends. Germline V gene sequence: CDR1 MDHEN, CDR2 SYDVKM. The CDR3 bases are TGTGCCAGCAGTTCTGGGGGCACAGATACGCAGTATTTT. Encoded protein: CASSSGGTDTQYF.

This chain links TRBV7-9 with TRBJ1-2; D unresolved. Trimming left V 5 bases short and J 0 bases short, with 13 bases between. The CDR3 is 15 amino acids. CDR1 SEHNR and CDR2 FQNEAQ come from the germline V gene (reference sequence). The CDR3 spells CASSGHQITNYGYTF. The CDR3 coding sequence is TGTGCCAGCAGCGGCCACCAAATAACTAACTATGGCTACACCTTC.

The rearrangement uses TRBV4-1 and TRBJ2-4, with a weak D call TRBD2 (6 bases). CDR1 is MGHRA, CDR2 YSYEKL, per germline. CDR3 length: 19 residues. V was clipped by 1 base and J by 6 bases, with 25 bases between them. The CDR3 protein is CASSQGAGRASKQRNIQYF. The CDR3 bases are TGCGCCAGCAGCCAAGGAGCGGGCAGGGCCTCCAAGCAAAGAAACATTCAGTACTTC.

The chain uses TRBV25-1 and TRBJ2-7; D gene uncertain. This CDR3 is 13 amino acids long. Germline loops: CDR1 MGHDK, CDR2 SYGVNS. Trimming stripped 10 bases from V and 1 base from J, with 14 bases between. The CDR3 protein is CATRMGSSYEQYF. CDR3 in DNA: TGTGCCACCAGGATGGGGTCGTCCTACGAGCAGTACTTC.